This record looks at one T cell receptor (beta chain) sequence and its context. Using immunoSEQ multiplex PCR, the repertoire was profiled, and TCRdb retains in-frame clones only, with some absent. The sample has around 60,000 clones, 85% to 90% seen once; the top ten hold about 0.76%. This entry comes from a study of OX40 agonist ivuxolimab in advanced cancers. With autoimmune disease history or systemic immunosuppression, patients were excluded. This CDR3 has 12 amino acids. CDR1 SQVTM and CDR2 ANQGSEA come from the germline V gene. Trimming pared 4 bases from V and 4 bases from J, leaving 7 bases between.

Sequenced material: CD4+ or CD8+ T cells sorted from blood, taken in a trial of the OX40 agonist ivuxolimab. This chain joins TRBV29-1 and TRBJ1-4; a possible D gene is TRBD1 (6 bases). The sequence was collected from an adult with an advanced solid tumor such as melanoma, head and neck, liver or kidney cancer. The CDR3 nucleotides are TGCAGCGTTGGGACAGTTAATGAAAAACTGTTTTTT. This encodes CSVGTVNEKLFF.